A single sample is the source of the 2 T cell receptor beta chains below, sequenced in a study of cytomegalovirus exposure and HLA in healthy donors. The repertoire was sequenced with immunoSEQ multiplex PCR; TCRdb's copy has only in-frame clones and lacks some. The repertoire holds some 160,000 clones, with more than 85% as singletons. The sample taken for sequencing was PBMCs. The origin of the receptors is a man aged 18 to 29 in good health and CMV-seronegative.

J is TRBJ1-2 and V is TRBV6-1; 10 bases fit TRBD1. Trimming at V came to 6 bases and at J to 2 bases, leaving 6 bases not matched to a gene. From germline, CDR1 is MNHNS and CDR2 SASEGT. The CDR3 length is 15 residues. The CDR3 DNA follows: TGTGCCAGCAGGGACCCGGACAGGGGGAACTATGGCTACACCTTC. Amino acids: CASRDPDRGNYGYTF.

The chain combines TRBV9 with TRBJ1-3, with D possibly being TRBD1 (5 bases). CDR1 and CDR2 (germline): SGDLS, YYNGEE. The length of the CDR3 is 14 residues. Trimming took 4 bases from V and 10 from J, leaving 18 bases between them. The CDR3 DNA sequence: TGTGCCAGCAGCCACGGGGGACCGGAGCGGACCATATATTTT. Translated, it gives CASSHGGPERTIYF. The full variable domain, with the rest looked up from reference TRBV9 and TRBJ1-3, is DSGVTQTPKHLITATGQRVTLRCSPRSGDLSVYWYQQSLDQGLQFLIQYYNGEERAKGNILERFSAQQFPDLHSELNLSSLELGDSALYFCASSHGGPERTIYFGEGSWLTVV.